This T cell receptor beta chain is drawn from a study of shared clonotypes between healthy human individuals. General study points: Naive CD4 clonotypes were shared across a handful of donors at roughly 5.5%.

Germline V gene sequence: CDR1 SEHNR, CDR2 FQNEAQ (reference sequence). CDR3 length equals 15 residues. Trimming took off 5 bases at V and 0 bases at J, with 14 bases between the two ends. CD45RO-negative, CCR7-selected cells formed the naive CD8 fraction, which excluded terminally differentiated effector memory CD45RA+ cells. The material for each subset, its genomic DNA, was split evenly across several immunoSEQ plates. Using immunoSEQ multiplex PCR, the repertoire was profiled, and TCRdb retains in-frame clones only, with some absent. The sample has more than 500,000 clones, about 95% seen once. On this clone: Its antigen remains unidentified.

The receptor comes from a woman aged 25 to 39 in good health. The V and J genes are TRBV7-9 and TRBJ2-7; D might be TRBD2 (5 bases). What was sequenced was naive CD8+ T cells sorted from blood. The CDR3 is CASSPRTRSSYEQYF. CDR3 nucleotides: TGTGCCAGCAGCCCACGGACTCGCAGCTCCTACGAGCAGTACTTC.